Presented here are 31 T cell receptor beta chains from one specimen sequenced in a study of T cell clones after liver transplantation. TCRdb's copy holds only in-frame clones and misses some; the assay was immunoSEQ multiplex PCR. The data contain about 33,000 clones, over 85% of them singletons. Sequencing was performed on CD8+ T cells from blood, taken 12 months after liver transplant. All receptors come from a human patient who received a liver transplant. The graft donor may account for some of the T cells.

The rearrangement joins TRBV5-6 to TRBJ1-1; 10 bases fit TRBD1. The junction had 4 bases not matched to a gene; V was cut back by 4 bases and J by 7 bases. Germline CDR1 is SGHDT and CDR2 is YYEEEE. CDR3 size: 13 residues. CDR3 DNA: TGTGCCAGCAGCGTGACAGGGGGCAGTGAAGCTTTCTTT. Its translation: CASSVTGGSEAFF.

Only a few counts were recorded for this clone. V gene TRBV9 combines with J gene TRBJ2-7; D is undetermined. This CDR3 contains 14 residues. Per germline, CDR1 SGDLS and CDR2 YYNGEE. V lost 4 bases and J lost 2, with 13 bases in between. CDR3: CASSPTGSPYEQYF. CDR3 bases: TGTGCCAGCAGCCCCACGGGCAGTCCCTACGAGCAGTACTTC.

This clone has just a few counts. This rearrangement joins TRBV6-4 to TRBJ1-5; D unclear. Germline loops: CDR1 MRHNA, CDR2 SNTAGT. The CDR3 runs to 13 residues. Between the trimmed V and J ends, which lost 2 bases and 0 bases, there was a span of 2 bases. The CDR3 coding sequence is TGTGCCAGCAGTGACAATAGCAATCAGCCCCAGCATTTT. It yields the protein CASSDNSNQPQHF.

The V and J genes are TRBV7-9 and TRBJ2-7; possibly TRBD1 for D (6 bases). V was pared by 7 bases and J by 2 bases, with 9 bases between. The CDR3 length is 12 residues. CDR1 and CDR2 (germline): SEHNR, FQNEAQ (reference sequence). The CDR3 loop is CASTDRPYEQYF. The CDR3 DNA reads TGTGCCAGCACTGACAGGCCCTACGAGCAGTACTTC.

This clone appeared once. The gene calls are TRBV7-6 and TRBJ2-7; D perhaps matches TRBD2 (6 bases). The CDR3 covers 13 residues. Germline V gene data show CDR1 as SGHVS and CDR2 as FNYEAQ. Trimming left V 5 bases short and J 3 bases short, with 11 bases between. CDR3 in DNA: TGTGCCAGCAGCGCGGGACCCAACTACGAGCAGTACTTC. Translating gives CASSAGPNYEQYF.

The rearrangement joins TRBV21-1 to TRBJ2-1; the D call in the table, TRBD2, was not verified against the DNA. TRBV21-1 is a known pseudogene. The CDR3 is made up of 15 amino acids. The DNA for the CDR3 is TGTGCCACCCCCGAAGGCCTAGACCCATACAATGAGCAGTTCTTC. This translates into CATPEGLDPYNEQFF.

The CDR3 DNA is TGCAGCGTTTCTGTTGACAGGGGGAGGGGAGATACGCAGTATTTT. As protein: CSVSVDRGRGDTQYF. This chain connects TRBV29-1 to TRBJ2-3; 9 bases map to TRBD1. Per germline, CDR1 SQVTM and CDR2 ANQGSEA. The CDR3 is 15 amino acids. V trimming: 5 bases; J trimming: 5 bases; junction bases outside the gene matches: 11.

The chain carries TRBV5-7 and TRBJ2-5; 8 nucleotides line up with TRBD1. TRBV5-7 is filed as an ORF, its function uncertain. Unmatched junction bases numbered 12, after V lost 3 bases and J lost 2 bases. The CDR3 has 17 amino acids. Here the CDR3 DNA reads TGTGCCAGCAGCTCAAACCCGGGACAGGTGCCACAAGAGACCCAGTACTTC. It specifies CASSSNPGQVPQETQYF.

The V gene is TRBV13, the J gene TRBJ2-1; 12 positions agree with TRBD2. The germline V gene encodes CDR1 PRHDT and CDR2 FYEKMQ (reference sequence). The CDR3 has 15 residues. J gave up 8 bases and V 3 bases, and 5 bases lay outside the gene matches. The chain's CDR3 is CASSFRTSGNHEQFF. The CDR3 region has the DNA TGTGCCAGCAGCTTCCGGACTAGCGGGAACCATGAGCAGTTCTTC. Drawing the rest from reference TRBV13 and TRBJ2-1, the complete variable domain is AAGVIQSPRHLIKEKRETATLKCYPIPRHDTVYWYQQGPGQDPQFLISFYEKMQSDKGSIPDRFSAQQFSDYHSELNMSSLELGDSALYFCASSFRTSGNHEQFFGPGTRLTVL.

This chain joins TRBV5-1 and TRBJ2-5; 8 bases map to TRBD1. Unmatched junction bases numbered 9, after V lost 6 bases and J lost 2 bases. The CDR3 runs 15 residues. Per the germline V gene, CDR1 is SGHRS and CDR2 is YFSETQ. CDR3 protein: CASILGQGRQETQYF. The CDR3, as DNA: TGCGCCAGCATCCTTGGACAGGGAAGGCAAGAGACCCAGTACTTC.

The V gene is TRBV28, the J gene TRBJ2-3; tentatively, D is TRBD1 or TRBD2 (5 bases each). CDR1 MDHEN and CDR2 SYDVKM come from the germline V gene. The V end lost 6 bases, the J end lost 3 bases, and 19 bases lay between the germline ends. The CDR3 covers 16 residues. The CDR3 loop reads CASSAPGTPGTDTQYF. CDR3 bases: TGTGCCAGCAGCGCCCCTGGGACCCCGGGGACAGATACGCAGTATTTT.

The chain couples TRBV16 to TRBJ2-1, with TRBD1 identical over 7 bases. The ends lost 4 bases at V and 3 bases at J; junction bases unmatched: 6. Germline assignment: CDR1 KGHSY and CDR2 FQNENV. This CDR3 has 15 amino acids. Here the CDR3 reads CASSRQQGIYNEQFF. The CDR3 DNA reads TGTGCCAGCAGCCGCCAACAGGGGATCTACAATGAGCAGTTCTTC.

DNA of the CDR3: TGTGCCAGCAGCCACCAGGTACCCTACGAGCAGTACTTC. It specifies CASSHQVPYEQYF. V and J are TRBV6-7 and TRBJ2-7; D uncertain. TRBV6-7 is labeled an ORF, and its function is uncertain. The CDR3 extends over 13 amino acids. The V end lost 6 bases, the J end lost 2 bases, and 11 bases lay between the germline ends.

This clone came up once. The chain combines TRBV21-1 with TRBJ2-4; TRBD1, the table's D call, was not compared with the DNA. TRBV21-1 represents a pseudogene. The CDR3 has 17 residues. The CDR3 DNA is TGTGCCAGCATCCCGGACGGGACAGCCTCGGCCAAAAACATTCAGTACTTC. This translates into CASIPDGTASAKNIQYF.

The chain uses TRBV7-2 and TRBJ1-2, with D perhaps TRBD1 (5 bases). CDR1 SGHTA and CDR2 FQGNSA come from the germline V gene. V was pared by 7 bases and J by 3 bases, with 18 bases between. The CDR3 is 15 amino acids. The CDR3 sequence: CASTPAGGGDYGYTF. The CDR3, as DNA: TGTGCCAGCACCCCCGCCGGGGGGGGTGACTATGGCTACACCTTC.

The CDR3 protein is CASSSPSGVGASGELFF. As DNA, the CDR3 is TGTGCCAGCAGCTCACCATCGGGGGTGGGGGCATCAGGGGAGCTGTTTTTT. The rearrangement links TRBV7-8 to TRBJ2-2, with D perhaps assigned TRBD1 or TRBD2 (6 bases each). The CDR3 is 17 residues long. Trimming took off 4 bases at V and 8 bases at J, with 23 bases between the two ends. Germline CDR1 SGHVS, CDR2 FQNEAQ.

The chain is built from TRBV15 and TRBJ2-3, with a tentative D call TRBD1 (5 bases). The CDR3 sequence is 16 residues long. In germline, CDR1 is LNHNV, CDR2 YYDKDF (reference sequence). V lost 2 bases, J lost 0 bases, and 12 bases lay in between. The CDR3 DNA sequence: TGTGCCACCAGCAGACTCCAGGGTACGAGCACAGATACGCAGTATTTT. Translation gives CATSRLQGTSTDTQYF.

The chain joins TRBV5-1 to TRBJ2-7; D call uncertain. The CDR3 length is 15 residues. Germline V lookup: CDR1 SGHRS, CDR2 YFSETQ. The V end lost 0 bases, the J end lost 3 bases, and 13 bases lay between the germline ends. CDR3 region: CASSLVSAMGYEQYF. The CDR3 nucleotides are TGCGCCAGCAGCTTGGTGTCAGCCATGGGCTACGAGCAGTACTTC.

The V gene is TRBV5-5, the J gene TRBJ2-1; 12 nucleotides align to TRBD2. After removal of 4 bases from V and 7 bases from J, the junction contained 21 bases not matched to a gene. This CDR3 has 20 residues. From germline, CDR1 is SGHKS and CDR2 YYEKEE (reference sequence). The CDR3 nucleotides are TGTGCCAGCAGCCTTTTCAAAGGGCCCGGACTAGCGGGGACGGGGAATGAGCAGTTCTTC. Its translation: CASSLFKGPGLAGTGNEQFF.

This chain connects TRBV7-9 to TRBJ2-1; tentative D call: TRBD1 (5 bases). The CDR3 sequence is 11 residues long. Germline CDR1 reads SEHNR; CDR2 reads FQNEAQ (reference sequence). The germline V and J ends were trimmed by 8 bases and 10 bases, with 12 bases remaining between them. The CDR3 protein is CASQGSKEQFF. CDR3 DNA sequence: TGTGCCAGCCAGGGTTCAAAGGAGCAGTTCTTC.

The V gene is TRBV9, the J gene TRBJ1-1; tentatively, D is TRBD1 (6 bases). Germline V CDR1 and CDR2: SGDLS, YYNGEE. Trimming shortened V by 5 bases and J by 3 bases, and 11 bases separated the two germline ends. The CDR3 totals 13 residues. CDR3 DNA: TGTGCCAGCAGAGAACAGGGAGACACTGAAGCTTTCTTT. It encodes CASREQGDTEAFF.

The chain combines TRBV13 with TRBJ1-5; D remains ambiguous. Germline V gene sequence: CDR1 PRHDT, CDR2 FYEKMQ (reference sequence). V lost 8 bases and J 3 bases, leaving 11 bases between the germline ends. The CDR3 runs 13 residues. CDR3 sequence reads: CASRLKPNQPQHF. As DNA, the CDR3 is TGTGCCAGCCGATTAAAACCCAATCAGCCCCAGCATTTT.

The J gene is TRBJ2-1, the V gene TRBV25-1, with unresolved D. Germline CDR1 reads MGHDK; CDR2 reads SYGVNS. With 5 bases removed from V and 8 bases from J, the gap between germline ends came to 16 bases. The CDR3 consists of 14 residues. The CDR3 is CASSPGWSGYEQFF. The DNA of the CDR3 is TGTGCCAGCAGTCCTGGCTGGAGTGGATATGAGCAGTTCTTC.

The genes are TRBV29-1 and TRBJ1-2; a weak D match, TRBD1 (5 bases). This CDR3 contains 14 residues. V shed 4 bases and J shed 4 bases, with 16 bases lying between them. The germline CDR1 and CDR2 sequences are SQVTM and ANQGSEA. CDR3 coding DNA: TGCAGCGTTGGGTTCTCGACAGAGCTCTATGGCTACACCTTC. This codes for CSVGFSTELYGYTF.

The V and J genes are TRBV27 and TRBJ2-3; weak D call: TRBD2 (5 bases). The CDR3 extends over 17 amino acids. Germline CDR1 MNHEY, CDR2 SMNVEV (reference sequence). V lost 5 bases to trimming and J lost 4 bases, with 22 bases between them. The CDR3 DNA reads as TGTGCCAGCAGTACCACCCCGGACTCCTTATCGGCAGATACGCAGTATTTT. Its protein product is CASSTTPDSLSADTQYF.

This chain connects TRBV14 to TRBJ2-7; either TRBD1 or TRBD2 may fit D (5 bases each). V lost 5 bases, J lost 3 bases, and 14 bases lay in between. The CDR3 extends over 14 amino acids. Germline V gene lookup returns CDR1 SGHDN and CDR2 FVKESK. CDR3 sequence (DNA): TGTGCCAGCAGCTGGGGCAGACTACGCTACGAGCAGTACTTC. Translation gives CASSWGRLRYEQYF.

The chain is built from TRBV27 and TRBJ2-7; 10 nucleotides agree with TRBD1. J gave up 5 bases and V 3 bases, and 13 bases lay outside the gene matches. This CDR3 is built from 17 residues. In germline, CDR1 is MNHEY, CDR2 SMNVEV (reference sequence). The chain's CDR3 is CASSFGAGRQGADEQYF. The CDR3 DNA reads as TGTGCCAGCAGTTTTGGGGCGGGGAGACAGGGGGCAGACGAGCAGTACTTC.

The chain employs TRBV27 and TRBJ1-1; possible D gene TRBD1, 5 bases. V dropped 1 base and J dropped 0 bases, with 15 bases sitting between them. Per germline, CDR1 MNHEY and CDR2 SMNVEV (reference sequence). The CDR3 covers 17 residues. The CDR3 is CASSLFAGLSMNTEAFF. CDR3 nucleotide sequence: TGTGCCAGCAGTTTATTTGCAGGGCTTTCCATGAACACTGAAGCTTTCTTT.

The V call is TRBV13, the J call TRBJ2-1, with D perhaps TRBD1 or TRBD2 (5 bases each). The CDR3 length is 15 residues. V was pared by 5 bases and J by 6 bases, with 17 bases between. Germline V gives CDR1 PRHDT, CDR2 FYEKMQ (reference sequence). The CDR3 loop reads CASSPRDRGRNEQFF. CDR3 bases: TGTGCCAGCAGCCCCCGGGACCGGGGCCGCAATGAGCAGTTCTTC. The variable domain in full, completed from reference TRBV13 and TRBJ2-1, reads AAGVIQSPRHLIKEKRETATLKCYPIPRHDTVYWYQQGPGQDPQFLISFYEKMQSDKGSIPDRFSAQQFSDYHSELNMSSLELGDSALYFCASSPRDRGRNEQFFGPGTRLTVL.

In this sample, this clone turned up once. The rearrangement uses TRBV7-2 and TRBJ2-1, with D unresolved. Germline loops: CDR1 SGHTA, CDR2 FQGNSA. The CDR3 extends over 12 amino acids. Deletions cut 4 bases from V and 8 bases from J, with 9 bases between. DNA of the CDR3: TGTGCCAGCAGCTCTTATTTGGATGAGCAGTTCTTC. Translation: CASSSYLDEQFF.

The CDR3 region is CASTLYVAGRETQYF. CDR3 nucleotide sequence: TGTGCCAGCACGCTTTACGTGGCAGGAAGGGAGACCCAGTACTTC. The chain recombines TRBV6-5 with TRBJ2-5; D is ambiguous. Trimming removed 7 bases at V and 5 bases at J, with 20 bases between. The CDR3 has 15 residues. Germline V gene lookup returns CDR1 MNHEY and CDR2 SVGAGI.